This T cell receptor beta chain was sequenced during a study of radiation and T cells in renal cell carcinoma (dated by TCRdb to 2019 to 2021). In the study overall: The samples were drawn from a clinical trial, where primary renal cell carcinomas were treated with 15 Gy of stereotactic body radiation therapy and then removed by nephrectomy 4 weeks afterward. In the 55 or so samples combined, around 3.7 million unique CDR3 nucleotide sequences were found, encoding 2.5 million to 3 million unique CDR3 amino acid sequences. TCR beta sequencing covered approximately 51 samples in total, comprising around 25 tumors and 27 peripheral blood samples.

The intended sense of this specimen's time point label: blood 2 weeks post-SBRT. Read against the paper, the sample's treatment or condition label means: 15 Gy SBRT to primary tumor, nephrectomy 4 weeks later. Serial peripheral blood from radiation-treated patients was sampled at baseline, 2 weeks and 4 weeks after SBRT to track tumor-enriched clonotypes. All patients had renal cell carcinoma with clear cell pathology. Genomic DNA for TCR sequencing was prepared using the QIAamp DNA Blood Mini Kit (Qiagen). The analyses included only samples that passed all quality control checks. With regard to this clone: Its antigen remains undetermined. Base qualities were left out, and no much larger clone turns up one base away.

Germline trimming amounts to 0 bases on V and 2 bases on J, with 2 as the count of junction bases outside the gene matches. CDR1 and CDR2, per the germline V gene (reference sequence), are SEHNR and FQNEAQ. The CDR3 covers 15 residues, taking in both the cysteine and the phenylalanine. The kept DNA is CDR3 alone, 45 bases in frame from the first base. Paper-wide results and their limitations: Because pretreatment tumor biopsies were not available, the study could not determine whether clonotypes were already present within the tumor at baseline. Blood repertoire dynamics were not followed beyond 4 weeks after treatment. With a single-armed trial design, the study had no way to address how radiation dose or scheduling affects the TCR repertoire. In blood, the top tumor clonotypes increased from baseline to 2 weeks after radiation and then shrank by 4 weeks, which suggests a temporary expansion of tumor-resident clones.

TCR beta libraries were generated from genomic DNA with the immunoSEQ kit, following the manufacturer's recommendations. To prepare the libraries, a first multiplex PCR with proprietary primers was run, followed by a second PCR that added unique barcodes, and a bead cleanup was done after each round. A positive control reaction and a negative control reaction, both provided in the kit, were run with every batch of samples. The final libraries were assessed on an Agilent 4200 TapeStation D1000 ScreenTape, pooled by volume, and quantified by qPCR. An Illumina NextSeq500 fitted with a MidOutput 150-cycle cartridge performed the sequencing, running 156 Read1 cycles and 15 Index1 cycles with the kit's custom primers. The pooled library was loaded at 0.75 to 1 pM with a roughly 20% PhiX control spike-in. The paper's processing steps were these. Vendor-processed data were analyzed in R, and a clonotype was defined as all T cells sharing the same CDR3 nucleotide sequence. In the clone abundance analyses, frequencies were normalized to the 10,000 most abundant clones in each sample. Public T cell clones, which averaged fewer than five per sample, were excluded before analysis. Tumor-enriched and baseline blood-enriched clonotypes were defined by at least a 32-fold difference in abundance between compartments. Clonotypes expanded or contracted between blood time points were identified with a beta-binomial differential abundance model. Similarity between tumor and blood repertoires was quantified using the Baroni-Urbani and Buser coefficient, and groups were compared with two-tailed Wilcoxon tests in R. TCRdb provides this immuneACCESS table in a form limited to in-frame rearrangements. Some clones are lacking; in checked studies, under half of them reflect an unresolved V gene, and why the rest are absent is not known. The V and J calls and clone size come from that table; D and trimming were worked out from the DNA. Here the sample has fewer than 55,000 clones; 80% occur a single time. The top ten clones comprise about 30% of the sample.

This TCR derives from a woman between 70 and 85 years old with renal cell carcinoma. The chain employs TRBV7-9 and TRBJ2-7; 9 junctional bases match TRBD2. Sample: blood, taken from a patient whose treatment included radiotherapy and nephrectomy. Read as DNA, the sequence is TGTGCCAGCAGCTTAGCAGCGGGGGGCACCTACGAGCAGTACTTC. Its product reads: CASSLAAGGTYEQYF.